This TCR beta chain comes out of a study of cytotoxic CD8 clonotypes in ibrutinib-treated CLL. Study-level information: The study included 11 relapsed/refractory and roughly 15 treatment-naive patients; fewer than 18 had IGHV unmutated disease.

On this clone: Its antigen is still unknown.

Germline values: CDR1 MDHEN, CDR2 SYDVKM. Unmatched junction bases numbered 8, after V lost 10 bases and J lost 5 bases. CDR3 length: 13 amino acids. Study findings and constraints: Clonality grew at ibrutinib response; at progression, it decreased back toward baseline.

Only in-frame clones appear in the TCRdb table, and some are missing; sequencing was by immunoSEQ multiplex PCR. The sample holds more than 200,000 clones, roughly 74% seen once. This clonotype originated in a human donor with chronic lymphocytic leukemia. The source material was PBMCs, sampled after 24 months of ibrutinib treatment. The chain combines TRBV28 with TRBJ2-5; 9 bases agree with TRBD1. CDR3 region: CAIQTGGMETQYF. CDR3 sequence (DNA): TGTGCCATCCAGACAGGGGGAATGGAGACCCAGTACTTC. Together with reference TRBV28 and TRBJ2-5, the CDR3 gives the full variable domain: DVKVTQSSRYLVKRTGEKVFLECVQDMDHENMFWYRQDPGLGLRLIYFSYDVKMKEKGDIPEGYSVSREKKERFSLILESASTNQTSMYLCAIQTGGMETQYFGPGTRLLVL.